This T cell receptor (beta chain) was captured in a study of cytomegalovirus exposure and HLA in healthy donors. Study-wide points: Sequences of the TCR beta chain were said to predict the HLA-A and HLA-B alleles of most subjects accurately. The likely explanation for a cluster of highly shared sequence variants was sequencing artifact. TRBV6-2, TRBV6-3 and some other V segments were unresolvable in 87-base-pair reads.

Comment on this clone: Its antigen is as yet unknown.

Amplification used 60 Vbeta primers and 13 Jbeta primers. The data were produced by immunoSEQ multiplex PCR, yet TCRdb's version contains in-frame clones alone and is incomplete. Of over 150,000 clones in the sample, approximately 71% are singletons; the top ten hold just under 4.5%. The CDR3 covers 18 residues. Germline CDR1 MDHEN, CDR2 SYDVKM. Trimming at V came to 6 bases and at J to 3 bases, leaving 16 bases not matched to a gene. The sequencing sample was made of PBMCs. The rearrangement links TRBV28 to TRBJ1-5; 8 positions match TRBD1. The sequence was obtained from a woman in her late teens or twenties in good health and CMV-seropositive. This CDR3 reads CASSRLIFQGAVNQPQHF. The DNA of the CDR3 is TGTGCCAGCAGCAGATTAATTTTCCAGGGGGCCGTCAATCAGCCCCAGCATTTT.